This TCR beta chain was found in a study of OX40 agonist ivuxolimab in advanced cancers. Germline values: CDR1 MGHDK, CDR2 SYGVNS. V lost 4 bases and J 2 bases, leaving 14 bases between the germline ends. The CDR3 consists of 15 residues. Sequenced by immunoSEQ multiplex PCR; TCRdb stores in-frame clones only, minus some. The sample holds roughly 80,000 clones, approximately 91% seen once. Sequencing used CD4+ or CD8+ T cells sorted from blood, obtained in a trial of the OX40 agonist ivuxolimab. The TCR comes from an adult with an advanced solid tumor such as melanoma, head and neck, liver or kidney cancer. J is TRBJ2-5 and V is TRBV25-1; D perhaps matches TRBD2 (5 bases). CDR3 DNA: TGTGCCAGCAGTGGCACGAGAGGGATTCAAGAGACCCAGTACTTC. The encoded protein is CASSGTRGIQETQYF.